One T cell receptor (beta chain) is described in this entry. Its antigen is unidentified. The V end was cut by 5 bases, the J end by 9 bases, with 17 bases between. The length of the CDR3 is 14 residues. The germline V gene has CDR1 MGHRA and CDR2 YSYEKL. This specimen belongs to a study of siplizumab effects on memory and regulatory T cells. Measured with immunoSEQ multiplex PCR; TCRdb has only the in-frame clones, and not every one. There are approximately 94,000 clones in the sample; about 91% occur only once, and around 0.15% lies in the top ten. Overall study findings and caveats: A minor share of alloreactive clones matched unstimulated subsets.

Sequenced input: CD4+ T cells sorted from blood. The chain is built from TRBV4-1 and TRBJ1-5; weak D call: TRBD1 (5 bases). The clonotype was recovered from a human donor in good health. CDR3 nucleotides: TGCGCCAGCAGCTTGGGGGGTGCGAAGGGGCCCCAGCATTTT. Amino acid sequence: CASSLGGAKGPQHF.